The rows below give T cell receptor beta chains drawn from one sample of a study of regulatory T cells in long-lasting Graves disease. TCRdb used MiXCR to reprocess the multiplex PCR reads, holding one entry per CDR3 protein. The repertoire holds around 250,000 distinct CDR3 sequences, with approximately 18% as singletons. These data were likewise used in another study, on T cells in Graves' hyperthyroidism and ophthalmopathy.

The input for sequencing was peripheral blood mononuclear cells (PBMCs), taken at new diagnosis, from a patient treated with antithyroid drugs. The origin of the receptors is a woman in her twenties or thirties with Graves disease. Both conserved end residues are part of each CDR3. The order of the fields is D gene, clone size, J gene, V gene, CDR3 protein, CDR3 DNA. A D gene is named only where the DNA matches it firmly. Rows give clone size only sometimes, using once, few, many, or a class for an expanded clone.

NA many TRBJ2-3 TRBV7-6 CASSPSRLDTQYF TGTGCCAGCAGCCCCTCCCGATTAGATACGCAGTATTTT
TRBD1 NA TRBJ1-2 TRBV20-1 CSASSGTGGFGYTF TGCAGTGCTAGTAGCGGGACAGGGGGATTTGGCTACACCTTC
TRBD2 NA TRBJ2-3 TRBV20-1 CSATGLASITQYF TGCAGTGCTACGGGACTAGCAAGCATTACGCAGTATTTT
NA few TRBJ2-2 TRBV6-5 CASSYSTGLYGELFF TGTGCCAGCAGTTACTCAACCGGGTTGTACGGGGAGCTGTTTTTT
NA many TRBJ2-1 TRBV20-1 CSADGGSANEQFF TGCAGTGCGGACGGCGGTTCGGCGAATGAGCAGTTCTTC
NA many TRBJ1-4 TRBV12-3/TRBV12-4 CASNMDGEKLFF TGTGCCAGCAACATGGACGGTGAAAAACTGTTTTTT
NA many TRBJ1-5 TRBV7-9 CASSWYSNQPQHF TGTGCCAGCAGTTGGTATAGCAATCAGCCCCAGCATTTT
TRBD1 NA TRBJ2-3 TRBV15 CATSPGQGFVTDTQYF TGTGCCACCAGTCCGGGACAGGGGTTTGTGACAGATACGCAGTATTTT
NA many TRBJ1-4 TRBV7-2 CASSSPDRNNEKLFF TGTGCCAGCAGCTCGCCCGATCGGAATAATGAAAAACTGTTTTTT
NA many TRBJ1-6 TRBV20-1 CSARTDLVNSPLHF TGCAGTGCTCGGACCGACCTTGTCAATTCACCCCTCCACTTT
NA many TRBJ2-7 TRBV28 CASSYRVVHEQYF TGTGCCAGCAGTTATAGGGTTGTACACGAGCAGTACTTC
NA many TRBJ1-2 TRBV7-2 CASSLAGGNYGYTF TGCGCCAGCAGCTTGGCCGGCGGAAACTATGGCTACACCTTC
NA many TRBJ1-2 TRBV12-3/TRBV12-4 CASSFQGYYGYTF TGTGCCAGCAGTTTTCAGGGCTACTATGGCTACACCTTC
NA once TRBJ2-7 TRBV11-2 CASTLRGYEQYF TGTGCCAGCACCCTTCGGGGATACGAGCAGTACTTC
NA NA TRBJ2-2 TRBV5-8 CASSYRDPPGELFF TGTGCCAGCAGCTATCGGGACCCTCCCGGGGAGCTGTTTTTT
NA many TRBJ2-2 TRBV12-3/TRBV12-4 CASSLVGVNTGELFF TGTGCCAGCAGTTTGGTAGGAGTAAACACCGGGGAGCTGTTTTTT
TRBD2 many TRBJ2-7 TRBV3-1 CASSQVTPWRGGLEQYF TGTGCCAGCAGCCAAGTTACCCCCTGGCGGGGGGGCCTCGAGCAGTACTTC
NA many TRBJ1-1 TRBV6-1 CASSNRPTDYSRHNTEAFF TGTGCCAGCTCAAACCGCCCGACAGATTATTCCCGACATAACACTGAAGCTTTCTTT
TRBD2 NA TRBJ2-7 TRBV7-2 CASSPPLAGGLREQYF TGTGCCAGCAGCCCGCCACTAGCGGGGGGGCTGCGCGAGCAGTACTTC
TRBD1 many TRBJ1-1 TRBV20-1 CSARAQGEVRTEAFF TGCAGTGCTAGGGCCCAGGGGGAAGTTCGGACTGAAGCTTTCTTT
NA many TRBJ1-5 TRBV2 CASSGDIRRGNQPQHF TGTGCCAGCAGCGGGGACATTCGACGGGGCAATCAGCCCCAGCATTTT
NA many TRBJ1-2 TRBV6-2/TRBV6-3 CASSYGRGSGYTF TGTGCCAGCAGTTACGGGAGGGGCTCTGGCTACACCTTC
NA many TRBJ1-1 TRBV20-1 CSVQHQGGRDAEAFF TGCAGTGTCCAGCACCAGGGAGGGCGAGACGCTGAAGCTTTCTTT
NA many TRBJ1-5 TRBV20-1 CSASTGQRYQPQHF TGCAGTGCTAGTACCGGGCAGAGGTATCAGCCCCAGCATTTT
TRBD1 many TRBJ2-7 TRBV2 CASKITGGEQYF TGTGCCAGCAAGATAACAGGGGGGGAGCAGTACTTC
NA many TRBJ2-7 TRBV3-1 CASSQAVPSYEQYF TGTGCCAGCAGCCAAGCGGTCCCATCCTACGAGCAGTACTTC
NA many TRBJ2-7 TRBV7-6 CASSLDLGSYEQYF TGTGCCAGCAGCTTGGACCTGGGAAGCTACGAGCAGTACTTC
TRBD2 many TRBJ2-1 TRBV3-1 CASSQSPGGNNEQFF TGTGCCAGCAGCCAAAGCCCGGGGGGGAACAATGAGCAGTTCTTC
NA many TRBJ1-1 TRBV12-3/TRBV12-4 CASSLLGEAFF TGTGCCAGCAGTTTACTAGGAGAAGCTTTCTTT
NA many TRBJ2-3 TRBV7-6 CASSRGWTGGPDTQYF TGTGCCAGCAGCCGGGGGTGGACTGGGGGCCCAGATACGCAGTATTTT
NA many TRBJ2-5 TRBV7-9 CASSLAGAEGETQYF TGTGCCAGCAGCTTAGCGGGGGCGGAGGGAGAGACCCAGTACTTC
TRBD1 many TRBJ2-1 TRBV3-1 CASSRDSTYNEQFF TGTGCCAGCAGCCGGGACAGCACCTACAATGAGCAGTTCTTC
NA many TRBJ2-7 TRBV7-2 CASSFTGIFSYEQYF TGTGCCAGCAGCTTTACAGGGATCTTCTCCTACGAGCAGTACTTC